The 31 T cell receptor beta chains below come from one sample, sequenced in a study of blood T cell repertoires in COVID-19. The method was immunoSEQ multiplex PCR; TCRdb's version includes in-frame clones alone and lacks a portion of them. The data hold some 100,000 clones, with approximately 89% observed a single time. Material: peripheral blood. The receptors originated from a man in his 60s with acute or convalescent COVID-19.

The chain combines TRBV5-1 with TRBJ2-2, with TRBD2 matching over 7 bases. V shed 5 bases, J shed 3 bases, and the junction held 7 bases outside the gene matches. The CDR3 is 15 amino acids. In germline, CDR1 is SGHRS, CDR2 YFSETQ. CDR3 protein: CASRAGTSDTGELFF. In DNA, the CDR3 is TGCGCCAGCAGGGCCGGAACTAGCGACACCGGGGAGCTGTTTTTT.

This clone is a singleton in its sample. This chain connects TRBV21-1 to TRBJ1-2; no DNA check was done on the table's D call, TRBD1. TRBV21-1 constitutes a pseudogene. The CDR3 has 15 amino acids. This CDR3 is CASSKVEGGPNGYTF. The CDR3 bases are TGTGCCAGCAGCAAAGTAGAAGGGGGCCCAAATGGCTACACCTTC.

CDR3 bases: TGTGCCAGCTCACCCTTCGGGGAGGATACGCAGTATTTT. Translation gives CASSPFGEDTQYF. This chain joins TRBV18 and TRBJ2-3, with D perhaps TRBD2 (5 bases). V shed 3 bases and J shed 6 bases, with 10 bases lying between them. Germline CDR1 is KGHSH and CDR2 is LQKENI. The CDR3 consists of 13 residues. The full variable domain, in which reference TRBV18 and TRBJ2-3 provide the parts outside the CDR3, is NAGVMQNPRHLVRRRGQEARLRCSPMKGHSHVYWYRQLPEEGLKFMVYLQKENIIDESGMPKERFSAEFPKEGPSILRIQQVVRGDSAAYFCASSPFGEDTQYFGPGTRLTVL.

The chain employs TRBV9 and TRBJ2-3, with TRBD1 matching 7 bases. This CDR3 has 17 amino acids. Germline CDR1 SGDLS, CDR2 YYNGEE. The J segment lost 4 bases and the V segment lost 0 bases, leaving 11 bases of the junction unmatched. The CDR3 DNA reads as TGTGCCAGCAGCGTAGTAGAGGGGGAAAGGGGGCCAGATACGCAGTATTTT. It specifies CASSVVEGERGPDTQYF. The complete variable domain, with remaining parts taken from reference TRBV9 and TRBJ2-3, reads DSGVTQTPKHLITATGQRVTLRCSPRSGDLSVYWYQQSLDQGLQFLIQYYNGEERAKGNILERFSAQQFPDLHSELNLSSLELGDSALYFCASSVVEGERGPDTQYFGPGTRLTVL.

The chain carries TRBV27 and TRBJ2-7; 8 nucleotides line up with TRBD2. The J segment lost 3 bases and the V segment lost 4 bases, leaving 5 bases of the junction unmatched. The CDR3 runs to 14 residues. Per germline, CDR1 MNHEY and CDR2 SMNVEV (reference sequence). CDR3 in amino acids: CASSSGRVGYEQYF. CDR3 DNA sequence: TGTGCCAGCAGTTCCGGGAGGGTAGGCTACGAGCAGTACTTC.

This clone has a single count. The rearrangement links TRBV12-3 or TRBV12-4 to TRBJ1-2; no clear D. Trimming took 6 bases from V and 6 from J, leaving 14 bases between them. The CDR3 has 13 residues. CDR3 residues: CASSYSFGDGYTF. CDR3 in DNA: TGTGCCAGCAGCTACTCGTTCGGAGATGGCTACACCTTC.

V and J are TRBV7-9 and TRBJ2-3; D might be TRBD2 (6 bases). Germline assignment: CDR1 SEHNR and CDR2 FQNEAQ (reference sequence). The V and J ends lost 3 bases and 5 bases respectively, with 6 bases between them. This CDR3 has 12 amino acids. The CDR3 protein is CASSFGGDTQYF. The CDR3 DNA is TGTGCCAGCAGCTTCGGGGGAGATACGCAGTATTTT.

This CDR3 reads CASSQEARQGNMDRYTF. DNA for the CDR3: TGCGCCAGCAGCCAGGAGGCGAGACAGGGGAATATGGATCGCTACACCTTC. The V and J genes are TRBV4-1 and TRBJ1-2, with 8 bases lining up with TRBD1. Trimming cost V 3 bases and J 9 bases; bases outside gene matches: 18. CDR1 is MGHRA, CDR2 YSYEKL, per germline. The CDR3 length is 17 residues.

This sequence joins TRBV15 and TRBJ2-3, with TRBD1 matching 8 bases. J lost 3 bases, V lost 4 bases, and 6 bases had no gene match. Germline values: CDR1 LNHNV, CDR2 YYDKDF (reference sequence). CDR3 length: 15 residues. The CDR3 here is CATSTWTGTTDTQYF. DNA of the CDR3: TGTGCCACCAGCACTTGGACAGGGACAACAGATACGCAGTATTTT.

This chain links TRBV27 with TRBJ2-7; 8 bases line up with TRBD1. The CDR3 length is 14 residues. The germline gives CDR1 MNHEY, CDR2 SMNVEV (reference sequence). After removal of 3 bases from V and 4 bases from J, the junction contained 5 bases not matched to a gene. The CDR3 here is CASSFSRGPYEQYF. The CDR3 region has the DNA TGTGCCAGCAGTTTTTCCAGGGGGCCGTACGAGCAGTACTTC.

The V and J genes are TRBV28 and TRBJ2-3, with 8 positions matching TRBD1. The V and J ends lost 5 bases and 12 bases, in that order; junction bases with no gene match: 16. Germline CDR1 is MDHEN and CDR2 is SYDVKM. The CDR3 extends over 15 amino acids. CDR3 residues: CASSPSPGQVELQYF. For the CDR3, the DNA is TGTGCCAGCAGTCCATCACCGGGACAGGTGGAACTTCAGTATTTT. Based on the CDR3 plus reference TRBV28 and TRBJ2-3, the full variable domain is DVKVTQSSRYLVKRTGEKVFLECVQDMDHENMFWYRQDPGLGLRLIYFSYDVKMKEKGDIPEGYSVSREKKERFSLILESASTNQTSMYLCASSPSPGQVELQYFGPGTRLTVL.

The J gene is TRBJ1-6, the V gene TRBV28, with a tentative D call TRBD1 (6 bases). CDR3 length equals 14 residues. CDR1 and CDR2 (germline): MDHEN, SYDVKM. V dropped 6 bases and J dropped 7 bases, with 13 bases sitting between them. CDR3 residues: CASRRAGENSPLHF. DNA of the CDR3: TGTGCCAGCAGGCGGGCAGGGGAGAATTCACCCCTCCACTTT.

V usage is TRBV6-5 and J usage is TRBJ1-6; D not certain. V shed 6 bases and J shed 0 bases, with 3 bases lying between them. There are 13 residues in the CDR3. Germline CDR1 is MNHEY and CDR2 is SVGAGI. CDR3 nucleotide sequence: TGTGCCAGCAGGAGCTCCTATAATTCACCCCTCCACTTT. It yields the protein CASRSSYNSPLHF.

This chain uses TRBV28 with TRBJ2-7; D might be TRBD1 (5 bases). V lost 3 bases and J 3 bases, leaving 12 bases between the germline ends. This CDR3 has 14 amino acids. In germline, CDR1 is MDHEN, CDR2 SYDVKM. The CDR3 spells CASSFPGQLYEQYF. The CDR3 DNA reads as TGTGCCAGCAGTTTCCCCGGACAACTCTACGAGCAGTACTTC.

The J gene is TRBJ2-3, the V gene TRBV7-8; 7 bases map to TRBD2. CDR1 is SGHVS and CDR2 is FQNEAQ in the germline V gene. Trimming removed 3 bases from V and 0 bases from J; junction bases left unmatched: 6. The CDR3 runs 16 residues. CDR3 in DNA: TGTGCCAGCAGCTTGGTAGCGGGCCATAGCACAGATACGCAGTATTTT. This codes for CASSLVAGHSTDTQYF.

This sequence joins TRBV27 and TRBJ1-4, with 10 bases identical to TRBD1. Germline trimming cut 5 bases from V and 5 bases from J; bases unmatched to any gene: 2. In germline, CDR1 is MNHEY, CDR2 SMNVEV (reference sequence). This CDR3 spans 14 amino acids. CDR3: CASSRQGANEKLFF. The CDR3 region has the DNA TGTGCCAGCAGTCGACAGGGGGCGAATGAAAAACTGTTTTTT.

CDR3 in DNA: TGTGCCAGCAGTAAATCGACAGGGAACTATGGCTACACCTTC. It specifies CASSKSTGNYGYTF. The chain links TRBV6-6 to TRBJ1-2; 7 bases agree with TRBD1. V dropped 5 bases and J dropped 2; count of bases not matched to a gene: 5. CDR3 length: 14 residues. Germline loops: CDR1 MNHNY, CDR2 SVGAGI (reference sequence).

This chain uses TRBV7-3 with TRBJ2-1; perhaps TRBD2 as D (6 bases). The V gene's germline CDR1 is SGHTA and CDR2 FQGTGA. Trimming pared 5 bases from V and 2 bases from J, leaving 10 bases between. This CDR3 spans 14 amino acids. Here the CDR3 reads CASSPGVPYNEQFF. The DNA for the CDR3 is TGTGCCAGCAGCCCGGGGGTTCCCTACAATGAGCAGTTCTTC.

This clone was recorded only once. This rearrangement joins TRBV14 to TRBJ2-3; D is unresolved. The CDR3 sequence is 14 residues long. V was trimmed by 3 bases and J by 2 bases, leaving 9 bases between them. Germline assignment: CDR1 SGHDN and CDR2 FVKESK. The CDR3 protein is CASSQRQPTDTQYF. In DNA, the CDR3 is TGTGCCAGCAGCCAGCGGCAACCCACAGATACGCAGTATTTT.

This rearrangement joins TRBV29-1 to TRBJ1-3; possible D gene TRBD1, 6 bases. Looked up from germline, CDR1 is SQVTM and CDR2 is ANQGSEA. The CDR3 consists of 16 residues. V lost 5 bases, J lost 0 bases, and 17 bases lay in between. The CDR3 sequence is CSVKGTYRSSGNTIYF. The DNA of the CDR3 is TGCAGCGTTAAAGGGACATATCGATCCTCTGGAAACACCATATATTTT.

The chain joins TRBV3-1 (or the pseudogene TRBV3-2) to TRBJ2-2, with 8 bases matching TRBD2. The germline V gene encodes CDR1 LGHDT and CDR2 YNNKEL (reference sequence). The CDR3 runs to 15 residues. V dropped 4 bases and J dropped 7; count of bases not matched to a gene: 8. CDR3 nucleotide sequence: TGTGCCAGCAGCCGAGGAGCGGGAGTTCGCGGGGAGCTGTTTTTT. As protein: CASSRGAGVRGELFF.

The V call is TRBV20-1, the J call TRBJ2-7; D is uncertain. Germline V gene lookup returns CDR1 DFQATT and CDR2 SNEGSKA (reference sequence). V was clipped by 3 bases and J by 0 bases, with 15 bases between them. The CDR3 is 15 residues long. The DNA for the CDR3 is TGCAGTGCTAGTGACTTCGACTTCCTCTCCTACGAGCAGTACTTC. Translation gives CSASDFDFLSYEQYF.

The J gene is TRBJ2-6, the V gene TRBV24-1; maybe TRBD1 (6 bases). The CDR3 runs to 16 residues. Trimming left V 3 bases short and J 1 base short, with 9 bases between. The V gene's germline CDR1 is KGHDR and CDR2 SFDVKD. The CDR3 DNA sequence: TGTGCCACCAGTGATGCTCAGGGGTCTGGGGCCAACGTCCTGACTTTC. This gives the protein CATSDAQGSGANVLTF.

This chain connects TRBV7-9 to TRBJ1-2, with TRBD1 identical over 7 bases. From germline, CDR1 is SEHNR and CDR2 FQNEAQ (reference sequence). V trimming: 2 bases; J trimming: 0 bases; junction bases outside the gene matches: 12. The length of the CDR3 is 18 residues. This chain's CDR3 is CASSLRSGTGVTNYGYTF. CDR3 nucleotide sequence: TGTGCCAGCAGCTTAAGGTCTGGCACAGGGGTTACTAACTATGGCTACACCTTC.

The rearrangement links TRBV5-8 to TRBJ2-2; 8 nucleotides match TRBD1. Per germline, CDR1 SGHTS and CDR2 YDEGEE. The ends lost 4 bases at V and 6 bases at J; junction bases unmatched: 8. The CDR3 spans 15 residues. The CDR3 spells CASSRTGTVAGELFF. CDR3 bases: TGTGCCAGCAGCCGGACAGGGACGGTCGCCGGGGAGCTGTTTTTT. Full variable domain (outside the CDR3, taken from reference TRBV5-8 and TRBJ2-2): EAGVTQSPTHLIKTRGQQATLRCSPISGHTSVYWYQQALGLGLQFLLWYDEGEERNRGNFPPRFSGRQFPNYSSELNVNALELEDSALYLCASSRTGTVAGELFFGEGSRLTVL.

The chain is built from TRBV11-3 and TRBJ1-1; D is possibly TRBD1 (5 bases). The CDR3 has 14 amino acids. With 4 bases removed from V and 1 base from J, the gap between germline ends came to 10 bases. Germline CDR1 is SGHNT and CDR2 is YENEEA. DNA of the CDR3: TGTGCCAGCAGCTATAGGGGTTCGAACACTGAAGCTTTCTTT. This sequence encodes CASSYRGSNTEAFF.

The rearrangement uses TRBV15 and TRBJ1-5; D uncertain. V was trimmed by 0 bases and J by 0 bases, leaving 18 bases between them. Germline lookup yields CDR1 LNHNV and CDR2 YYDKDF (reference sequence). The CDR3 covers 19 residues. The CDR3 bases are TGTGCCACCAGCAGAGATTACCCCGGTGAAGGGAGTAGCAATCAGCCCCAGCATTTT. Its protein product is CATSRDYPGEGSSNQPQHF.

This chain joins TRBV5-1 and TRBJ2-1; D is ambiguous. This CDR3 has 13 amino acids. In germline, CDR1 is SGHRS, CDR2 YFSETQ. V was cut by 7 bases and J by 0 bases, with 8 bases left in between. CDR3 nucleotides: TGCGCCAGCCGTTCGAGCTCCTACAATGAGCAGTTCTTC. This sequence encodes CASRSSSYNEQFF.

The J gene is TRBJ2-7, the V gene TRBV6-5, with 9 bases matching TRBD1. The CDR3 length is 13 residues. CDR1 is MNHEY and CDR2 is SVGAGI in the germline V gene. V lost 6 bases to trimming and J lost 4 bases; unmatched junction nucleotides: 4. In DNA, the CDR3 is TGTGCCAGCAGCCGGGACAGGGCTTACGAGCAGTACTTC. This sequence encodes CASSRDRAYEQYF.

The rearrangement links TRBV6-5 to TRBJ2-2, with 7 positions matching TRBD2. Germline-derived CDR1 and CDR2 are MNHEY and SVGAGI. V gave up 4 bases and J gave up 3 bases; unmatched junction bases: 5. This CDR3 contains 15 residues. For the CDR3, the DNA is TGTGCCAGCAGTTTCGCGGGAGCGCACACCGGGGAGCTGTTTTTT. Encoded protein: CASSFAGAHTGELFF.

The chain is built from TRBV5-4 and TRBJ2-1, with 7 nucleotides matching TRBD1. CDR1 and CDR2 (germline): SGHNT, YYREEE (reference sequence). The J segment lost 6 bases and the V segment lost 0 bases, leaving 6 bases of the junction unmatched. The CDR3 contains 15 residues. CDR3 in amino acids: CASSLDRGWINEQFF. CDR3 nucleotides: TGTGCCAGCAGCTTGGACAGGGGTTGGATCAATGAGCAGTTCTTC.